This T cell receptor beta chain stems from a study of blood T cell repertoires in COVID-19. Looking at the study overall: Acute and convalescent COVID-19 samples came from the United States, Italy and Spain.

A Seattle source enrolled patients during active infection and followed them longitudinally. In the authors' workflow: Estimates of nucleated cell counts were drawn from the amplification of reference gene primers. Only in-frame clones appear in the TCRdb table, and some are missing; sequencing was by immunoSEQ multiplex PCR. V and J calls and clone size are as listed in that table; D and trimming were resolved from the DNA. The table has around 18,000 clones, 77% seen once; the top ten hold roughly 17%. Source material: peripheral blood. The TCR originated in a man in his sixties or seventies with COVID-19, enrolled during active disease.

The CDR3 nucleotides are TGTGCCAGCAGTAACAATGAGGGAAGGAGCACTGAAGCTTTCTTT. This encodes CASSNNEGRSTEAFF. The chain links TRBV28 to TRBJ1-1; D is ambiguous. CDR1 is MDHEN and CDR2 is SYDVKM in the germline V gene. The CDR3 totals 15 residues. V lost 5 bases, J lost 4 bases, and 17 bases lay in between.